Presented here are 21 T cell receptor beta chains from one specimen sequenced in a study of T cells in tuberculosis. TCRdb keeps only in-frame clones here, not all; method: immunoSEQ multiplex PCR. This table holds under 45,000 clones, 93% found once. Sequencing was performed on PBMCs. The source is a donor aged 10-35 years with latent tuberculosis or without tuberculosis infection.

This sequence joins TRBV29-1 and TRBJ1-1; 7 bases are shared with TRBD1. V shed 4 bases and J 2 bases; nucleotides not matched to a gene: 1. Germline CDR1 SQVTM, CDR2 ANQGSEA. This CDR3 contains 12 residues. CDR3 sequence: CSVGQGNTEAFF. The CDR3 bases are TGCAGCGTTGGACAGGGCAACACTGAAGCTTTCTTT.

The rearrangement uses TRBV7-6 and TRBJ1-1, with 8 bases aligning to TRBD1. V lost 0 bases and J lost 11; bases outside the gene matches: 8. Germline CDR1 SGHVS, CDR2 FNYEAQ. The CDR3 has 14 amino acids. CDR3 protein: CASSLALGAGGAFF. DNA for the CDR3: TGTGCCAGCAGCTTAGCGTTGGGGGCAGGGGGCGCTTTCTTT.

The rearrangement joins TRBV9 to TRBJ2-3; unclear D gene. The CDR3 runs to 12 residues. The germline V gene has CDR1 SGDLS and CDR2 YYNGEE. With 4 bases removed from V and 6 bases from J, the gap between germline ends came to 9 bases. In nucleotides, the CDR3 is TGTGCCAGCAGCACCAGACTGGATACGCAGTATTTT. Its protein is CASSTRLDTQYF. Full variable domain (outside the CDR3, taken from reference TRBV9 and TRBJ2-3): DSGVTQTPKHLITATGQRVTLRCSPRSGDLSVYWYQQSLDQGLQFLIQYYNGEERAKGNILERFSAQQFPDLHSELNLSSLELGDSALYFCASSTRLDTQYFGPGTRLTVL.

The gene calls are TRBV11-3 and TRBJ2-3, with D perhaps matching TRBD2 (6 bases). V was clipped by 5 bases and J by 4 bases, with 10 bases between them. CDR1 is SGHNT and CDR2 is YENEEA in the germline V gene. This CDR3 contains 13 residues. CDR3 protein: CASSSGRPDTQYF. The CDR3 DNA follows: TGTGCCAGCAGCAGCGGGCGTCCAGATACGCAGTATTTT.

The V call is TRBV5-6, the J call TRBJ2-7; 10 bases map to TRBD1. The CDR3 sequence is 17 residues long. Germline V CDR1 and CDR2: SGHDT, YYEEEE. Trimming cost V 5 bases and J 3 bases; bases outside gene matches: 14. The CDR3 protein is CASRSGQGVRYGYEQYF. The DNA of the CDR3 is TGTGCCAGCAGGTCCGGACAGGGGGTCCGATATGGCTACGAGCAGTACTTC.

V usage is TRBV19 and J usage is TRBJ2-7, with 7 nucleotides matching TRBD1. The CDR3 is made up of 13 amino acids. Germline V gene sequence: CDR1 LNHDA, CDR2 SQIVND (reference sequence). V was clipped by 4 bases and J by 5 bases; unmatched bases: 5. The CDR3 spells CASSTRTGHEQYF. As DNA, the CDR3 is TGTGCCAGTAGTACCCGGACAGGCCACGAGCAGTACTTC.

The CDR3 DNA is TGTGCCAGCCGGGACTCCGCGGACGGGGAGCTGTTTTTT. It translates to CASRDSADGELFF. The V gene is TRBV6-1, the J gene TRBJ2-2; TRBD2 is a possible D gene (6 bases). The CDR3 totals 13 residues. CDR1 MNHNS and CDR2 SASEGT come from the germline V gene. The germline V and J ends were trimmed by 8 bases and 7 bases, with 14 bases remaining between them.

The V and J genes are TRBV5-4 and TRBJ2-3, with 9 bases identical to TRBD1. The CDR3 has 15 amino acids. Germline V lookup: CDR1 SGHNT, CDR2 YYREEE (reference sequence). V gave up 3 bases and J gave up 2 bases; unmatched junction bases: 4. CDR3 residues: CASSSGQGNTDTQYF. The CDR3 DNA reads TGTGCCAGCAGCTCAGGACAGGGGAACACAGATACGCAGTATTTT.

This chain links TRBV29-1 with TRBJ1-2; D unresolved. V gave up 2 bases and J gave up 6 bases, with 13 bases separating them. This CDR3 spans 13 amino acids. In germline, CDR1 is SQVTM, CDR2 ANQGSEA. In DNA, the CDR3 is TGCAGCGTTGAATACTACCCAGTCCATGGCTACACCTTC. Translating gives CSVEYYPVHGYTF.

The chain couples TRBV5-6 to TRBJ2-5; D is unclear. Germline loops: CDR1 SGHDT, CDR2 YYEEEE. The CDR3 contains 13 residues. Trimming shortened V by 2 bases and J by 3 bases, and 8 bases separated the two germline ends. In nucleotides, the CDR3 is TGTGCCAGCAGCTTTCGGTCGAAAGAGACCCAGTACTTC. It translates to CASSFRSKETQYF.

CDR3 DNA sequence: TGCAGTGCAAAACTACCCTACGAGCAGTACTTC. Amino acids: CSAKLPYEQYF. The rearrangement links TRBV20-1 to TRBJ2-7; D remains unclear. The CDR3 covers 11 residues. V lost 6 bases and J 2 bases, leaving 8 bases between the germline ends. Germline V gene lookup returns CDR1 DFQATT and CDR2 SNEGSKA (reference sequence).

The CDR3 protein is CASSLDGHGYTF. Here the CDR3 DNA reads TGTGCCAGCAGTTTAGATGGGCATGGCTACACCTTC. The V and J genes are TRBV28 and TRBJ1-2, with D hard to call. The CDR3 loop spans 12 amino acids. Germline loops: CDR1 MDHEN, CDR2 SYDVKM. The V and J ends lost 2 bases and 6 bases respectively, with 7 bases between them.

The rearrangement links TRBV5-6 to TRBJ2-7, with TRBD2 identical over 9 bases. The junction had 2 bases not matched to a gene; V was cut back by 1 base and J by 3 bases. The CDR3 runs to 14 residues. The V gene's germline CDR1 is SGHDT and CDR2 YYEEEE. The chain's CDR3 is CASSLPSGDYEQYF. The DNA for the CDR3 is TGTGCCAGCAGCTTGCCTAGCGGGGACTACGAGCAGTACTTC.

This clone was seen a few times. The chain recombines TRBV25-1 with TRBJ2-7; maybe TRBD1 (6 bases). Germline CDR1 MGHDK, CDR2 SYGVNS. The CDR3 totals 16 residues. Trimming took off 2 bases at V and 0 bases at J, with 14 bases between the two ends. Here the CDR3 reads CASSESLQGSSYEQYF. The CDR3 DNA is TGTGCCAGCAGTGAAAGTTTACAGGGCTCCTCCTACGAGCAGTACTTC.

The chain uses TRBV7-6 and TRBJ1-2, with D unresolved. This CDR3 has 14 residues. The germline V gene encodes CDR1 SGHVS and CDR2 FNYEAQ. Trimming removed 4 bases at V and 7 bases at J, with 16 bases between. The CDR3 loop reads CASSSRLVESGYTF. Here the CDR3 DNA reads TGTGCCAGCAGCTCCCGTCTTGTAGAGAGTGGCTACACCTTC.

The rearrangement uses TRBV14 and TRBJ2-3; TRBD1 aligns across 10 bases. Germline loops: CDR1 SGHDN, CDR2 FVKESK. The V segment lost 4 bases and the J segment 4 bases; nucleotides outside the gene matches: 5. CDR3 length: 15 amino acids. DNA for the CDR3: TGTGCCAGCAGCCCCGACAGGGGGCAAGCAGATACGCAGTATTTT. It encodes CASSPDRGQADTQYF.

The V call is TRBV4-2, the J call TRBJ2-2; D is ambiguous. The germline V gene has CDR1 LGHNA and CDR2 YNFKEQ. Trimming left V 0 bases short and J 5 bases short, with 13 bases between. CDR3 size: 16 residues. The CDR3 DNA follows: TGTGCCAGCAGCCAAGATCAATCGAGTCCAACCGGGGAGCTGTTTTTT. This encodes CASSQDQSSPTGELFF.

This chain joins TRBV29-1 and TRBJ2-1; D is uncertain. Trimming removed 0 bases at V and 1 base at J, with 13 bases between. This CDR3 is 16 amino acids long. Germline lookup yields CDR1 SQVTM and CDR2 ANQGSEA. CDR3 sequence reads: CSVEDPVRQSYNEQFF. CDR3 coding DNA: TGCAGCGTTGAAGACCCGGTCAGGCAATCCTACAATGAGCAGTTCTTC.

The chain has TRBV6-1 and TRBJ1-5; a possible D gene is TRBD1 (6 bases). The CDR3 has 15 amino acids. Trimming stripped 1 base from V and 2 bases from J, with 9 bases between. Germline CDR1 is MNHNS and CDR2 is SASEGT. CDR3 loop: CASSEGGHGNQPQHF. The CDR3 DNA follows: TGTGCCAGCAGTGAAGGGGGACACGGCAATCAGCCCCAGCATTTT.

This chain links TRBV19 with TRBJ2-7; no reliable D call. Germline assignment: CDR1 LNHDA and CDR2 SQIVND (reference sequence). CDR3 length: 15 residues. With 1 base removed from V and 0 bases from J, the gap between germline ends came to 10 bases. CDR3 sequence reads: CASSIVSDNSYEQYF. DNA for the CDR3: TGTGCCAGTAGTATAGTCAGTGACAACTCCTACGAGCAGTACTTC.

The rearrangement links TRBV6-5 to TRBJ1-2; D is ambiguous. Germline CDR1 reads MNHEY; CDR2 reads SVGAGI. This CDR3 is built from 15 residues. The V gene lost 2 bases and the J gene lost 5 bases, with 15 bases spanning the gap. The CDR3 nucleotides read TGTGCCAGCAGTTACGGGTCTGAGGCATTTTATGGCTACACCTTC. Translating it yields CASSYGSEAFYGYTF.